These 13 T cell receptor beta chains originate from one sample sequenced in a study of T cells after yellow fever vaccination. TCRdb called the 5' RACE reads again in MiXCR, with one record for every CDR3 protein. The sample carries 450,000 to 650,000 distinct CDR3 sequences, 20% to 25% recorded once. The specimen was PBMCs, collected roughly 23 days after the first yellow fever vaccination. The receptor source for this set is a man aged 18-30 years who received the YFV17D yellow fever vaccine.

There are a few counts of this clonotype. This chain links TRBV4-1 with TRBJ2-5; TRBD1 is a possible D gene (5 bases). This CDR3 contains 14 residues. The V end was cut by 8 bases, the J end by 4 bases, with 17 bases between. The germline V gene encodes CDR1 MGHRA and CDR2 YSYEKL. This chain's CDR3 is CASQESAGSETQYF. Written as DNA, the CDR3 is TGCGCCAGCCAGGAGTCGGCAGGGTCAGAGACCCAGTACTTC.

The genes are TRBV11-2 and TRBJ1-3; unclear D gene. V lost 2 bases, J lost 2 bases, and 10 bases lay in between. Germline V gene data show CDR1 as SGHAT and CDR2 as FQNNGV. The CDR3 covers 15 residues. The CDR3 DNA reads TGTGCCAGCAGCTTAAGGTTGGAAACTGGAAACACCATATATTTT. Translated, it gives CASSLRLETGNTIYF. Complete variable domain (other parts from reference TRBV11-2 and TRBJ1-3): EAGVAQSPRYKIIEKRQSVAFWCNPISGHATLYWYQQILGQGPKLLIQFQNNGVVDDSQLPKDRFSAERLKGVDSTLKIQPAKLEDSAVYLCASSLRLETGNTIYFGEGSWLTVV.

In its sample, this clonotype was seen many times. The chain carries TRBV25-1 and TRBJ1-1; D is unclear. The CDR3 has 11 residues. V was shortened by 6 bases and J by 1 base, with 3 bases between the two germline ends. Germline loops: CDR1 MGHDK, CDR2 SYGVNS. CDR3 coding DNA: TGTGCCAGCAGGCGGAACACTGAAGCTTTCTTT. Translation: CASRRNTEAFF. Drawing the rest from reference TRBV25-1 and TRBJ1-1, the complete variable domain is EADIYQTPRYLVIGTGKKITLECSQTMGHDKMYWYQQDPGMELHLIHYSYGVNSTEKGDLSSESTVSRIRTEHFPLTLESARPSHTSQYLCASRRNTEAFFGQGTRLTVV.

A few counts support this clonotype. This chain uses TRBV11-2 with TRBJ2-2; 10 bases align to TRBD2. This CDR3 comprises 18 residues. The germline gives CDR1 SGHAT, CDR2 FQNNGV. V lost 1 base to trimming and J lost 0 bases; unmatched junction nucleotides: 5. Here the CDR3 DNA reads TGTGCCAGCAGCTTAGTCTTAGCGGGGGGAGCGAACACCGGGGAGCTGTTTTTT. Amino acid sequence: CASSLVLAGGANTGELFF. The full variable domain, rest sourced from reference TRBV11-2 and TRBJ2-2, is EAGVAQSPRYKIIEKRQSVAFWCNPISGHATLYWYQQILGQGPKLLIQFQNNGVVDDSQLPKDRFSAERLKGVDSTLKIQPAKLEDSAVYLCASSLVLAGGANTGELFFGEGSRLTVL.

The J gene is TRBJ2-3, the V gene TRBV15; D perhaps matches TRBD2 (6 bases). Trimming removed 3 bases from V and 2 bases from J, with 15 bases in between. Germline V gene sequence: CDR1 LNHNV, CDR2 YYDKDF (reference sequence). CDR3 length equals 16 residues. The CDR3 DNA is TGTGCCACCAGCAGCGTCCTTACTAGCCTCACAGATACGCAGTATTTT. It encodes CATSSVLTSLTDTQYF.

The chain recombines TRBV5-1 with TRBJ2-2, with D perhaps matching TRBD2 (6 bases). Germline loops: CDR1 SGHRS, CDR2 YFSETQ. Trimming took off 4 bases at V and 1 base at J, with 14 bases between the two ends. The CDR3 runs 16 residues. This CDR3 is CASSPLASQNTGELFF. In nucleotides, the CDR3 is TGCGCCAGCAGCCCGCTAGCGTCCCAGAACACCGGGGAGCTGTTTTTT.

This clonotype was recorded at least ten times. The V gene is TRBV7-2, the J gene TRBJ1-1; D unresolved. V was trimmed by 4 bases and J by 0 bases, leaving 12 bases between them. The CDR3 consists of 15 residues. The V gene's germline CDR1 is SGHTA and CDR2 FQGNSA. CDR3 nucleotides: TGTGCCAGCAGCTCGACCTTTAGCATGAACACTGAAGCTTTCTTT. Its protein is CASSSTFSMNTEAFF.

V and J are TRBV4-3 and TRBJ2-6; no clear D gene. Germline V gene data show CDR1 as LGHNA and CDR2 as YSLEER. This CDR3 region has 15 residues. The germline V and J ends were trimmed by 5 bases and 4 bases, with 12 bases remaining between them. CDR3 sequence (DNA): TGCGCCAGCAGCTCATTATCAGGCGGGGCCAACGTCCTGACTTTC. Translated, it gives CASSSLSGGANVLTF.

This clonotype was seen more than once but under ten times. This chain links TRBV6-1 with TRBJ2-3, with 8 nucleotides matching TRBD1. The trim removed 4 bases at V and 1 base at J, leaving 7 bases unmatched. Germline V gene lookup returns CDR1 MNHNS and CDR2 SASEGT. The CDR3 is 16 amino acids. The CDR3 sequence is CASSAHPGQGTDTQYF. The CDR3 DNA is TGTGCCAGCAGTGCCCACCCGGGACAGGGCACAGATACGCAGTATTTT.

The chain links TRBV5-1 to TRBJ2-7; D may be TRBD1 or TRBD2 (5 bases each). Trimming pared 1 base from V and 0 bases from J, leaving 11 bases between. The CDR3 is 15 residues long. Germline values: CDR1 SGHRS, CDR2 YFSETQ. The CDR3 here is CASSLSGTHSYEQYF. In DNA, the CDR3 is TGCGCCAGCAGCTTGTCCGGGACCCACTCCTACGAGCAGTACTTC.

Only a few counts were recorded for this clonotype. The rearrangement links TRBV7-8 to TRBJ1-1, with D maybe TRBD1 (5 bases). The CDR3 is 11 residues long. Germline values: CDR1 SGHVS, CDR2 FQNEAQ. V was cut by 4 bases and J by 10 bases, with 10 bases left in between. CDR3 in DNA: TGTGCCAGCAGCTCCTCAAGGGGAGCTTTCTTT. Translation gives CASSSSRGAFF.

This clonotype was seen only a few times. V and J are TRBV12-3 or TRBV12-4 and TRBJ2-2; D gene ambiguous. This CDR3 is built from 13 residues. V lost 2 bases and J 7 bases, leaving 8 bases between the germline ends. Here the CDR3 reads CASSLKWDGELFF. CDR3 bases: TGTGCCAGCAGTTTAAAGTGGGACGGGGAGCTGTTTTTT.

In its sample, this clonotype was seen a few times. The gene calls are TRBV5-1 and TRBJ2-7; D is tentatively TRBD1 or TRBD2 (7 bases each). V dropped 4 bases and J dropped 3 bases, with 17 bases sitting between them. This CDR3 region has 15 residues. Germline lookup yields CDR1 SGHRS and CDR2 YFSETQ. Here the CDR3 reads CASSPRQGGIYEQYF. As DNA, the CDR3 is TGCGCCAGCAGCCCTCGTCAGGGGGGGATCTACGAGCAGTACTTC.